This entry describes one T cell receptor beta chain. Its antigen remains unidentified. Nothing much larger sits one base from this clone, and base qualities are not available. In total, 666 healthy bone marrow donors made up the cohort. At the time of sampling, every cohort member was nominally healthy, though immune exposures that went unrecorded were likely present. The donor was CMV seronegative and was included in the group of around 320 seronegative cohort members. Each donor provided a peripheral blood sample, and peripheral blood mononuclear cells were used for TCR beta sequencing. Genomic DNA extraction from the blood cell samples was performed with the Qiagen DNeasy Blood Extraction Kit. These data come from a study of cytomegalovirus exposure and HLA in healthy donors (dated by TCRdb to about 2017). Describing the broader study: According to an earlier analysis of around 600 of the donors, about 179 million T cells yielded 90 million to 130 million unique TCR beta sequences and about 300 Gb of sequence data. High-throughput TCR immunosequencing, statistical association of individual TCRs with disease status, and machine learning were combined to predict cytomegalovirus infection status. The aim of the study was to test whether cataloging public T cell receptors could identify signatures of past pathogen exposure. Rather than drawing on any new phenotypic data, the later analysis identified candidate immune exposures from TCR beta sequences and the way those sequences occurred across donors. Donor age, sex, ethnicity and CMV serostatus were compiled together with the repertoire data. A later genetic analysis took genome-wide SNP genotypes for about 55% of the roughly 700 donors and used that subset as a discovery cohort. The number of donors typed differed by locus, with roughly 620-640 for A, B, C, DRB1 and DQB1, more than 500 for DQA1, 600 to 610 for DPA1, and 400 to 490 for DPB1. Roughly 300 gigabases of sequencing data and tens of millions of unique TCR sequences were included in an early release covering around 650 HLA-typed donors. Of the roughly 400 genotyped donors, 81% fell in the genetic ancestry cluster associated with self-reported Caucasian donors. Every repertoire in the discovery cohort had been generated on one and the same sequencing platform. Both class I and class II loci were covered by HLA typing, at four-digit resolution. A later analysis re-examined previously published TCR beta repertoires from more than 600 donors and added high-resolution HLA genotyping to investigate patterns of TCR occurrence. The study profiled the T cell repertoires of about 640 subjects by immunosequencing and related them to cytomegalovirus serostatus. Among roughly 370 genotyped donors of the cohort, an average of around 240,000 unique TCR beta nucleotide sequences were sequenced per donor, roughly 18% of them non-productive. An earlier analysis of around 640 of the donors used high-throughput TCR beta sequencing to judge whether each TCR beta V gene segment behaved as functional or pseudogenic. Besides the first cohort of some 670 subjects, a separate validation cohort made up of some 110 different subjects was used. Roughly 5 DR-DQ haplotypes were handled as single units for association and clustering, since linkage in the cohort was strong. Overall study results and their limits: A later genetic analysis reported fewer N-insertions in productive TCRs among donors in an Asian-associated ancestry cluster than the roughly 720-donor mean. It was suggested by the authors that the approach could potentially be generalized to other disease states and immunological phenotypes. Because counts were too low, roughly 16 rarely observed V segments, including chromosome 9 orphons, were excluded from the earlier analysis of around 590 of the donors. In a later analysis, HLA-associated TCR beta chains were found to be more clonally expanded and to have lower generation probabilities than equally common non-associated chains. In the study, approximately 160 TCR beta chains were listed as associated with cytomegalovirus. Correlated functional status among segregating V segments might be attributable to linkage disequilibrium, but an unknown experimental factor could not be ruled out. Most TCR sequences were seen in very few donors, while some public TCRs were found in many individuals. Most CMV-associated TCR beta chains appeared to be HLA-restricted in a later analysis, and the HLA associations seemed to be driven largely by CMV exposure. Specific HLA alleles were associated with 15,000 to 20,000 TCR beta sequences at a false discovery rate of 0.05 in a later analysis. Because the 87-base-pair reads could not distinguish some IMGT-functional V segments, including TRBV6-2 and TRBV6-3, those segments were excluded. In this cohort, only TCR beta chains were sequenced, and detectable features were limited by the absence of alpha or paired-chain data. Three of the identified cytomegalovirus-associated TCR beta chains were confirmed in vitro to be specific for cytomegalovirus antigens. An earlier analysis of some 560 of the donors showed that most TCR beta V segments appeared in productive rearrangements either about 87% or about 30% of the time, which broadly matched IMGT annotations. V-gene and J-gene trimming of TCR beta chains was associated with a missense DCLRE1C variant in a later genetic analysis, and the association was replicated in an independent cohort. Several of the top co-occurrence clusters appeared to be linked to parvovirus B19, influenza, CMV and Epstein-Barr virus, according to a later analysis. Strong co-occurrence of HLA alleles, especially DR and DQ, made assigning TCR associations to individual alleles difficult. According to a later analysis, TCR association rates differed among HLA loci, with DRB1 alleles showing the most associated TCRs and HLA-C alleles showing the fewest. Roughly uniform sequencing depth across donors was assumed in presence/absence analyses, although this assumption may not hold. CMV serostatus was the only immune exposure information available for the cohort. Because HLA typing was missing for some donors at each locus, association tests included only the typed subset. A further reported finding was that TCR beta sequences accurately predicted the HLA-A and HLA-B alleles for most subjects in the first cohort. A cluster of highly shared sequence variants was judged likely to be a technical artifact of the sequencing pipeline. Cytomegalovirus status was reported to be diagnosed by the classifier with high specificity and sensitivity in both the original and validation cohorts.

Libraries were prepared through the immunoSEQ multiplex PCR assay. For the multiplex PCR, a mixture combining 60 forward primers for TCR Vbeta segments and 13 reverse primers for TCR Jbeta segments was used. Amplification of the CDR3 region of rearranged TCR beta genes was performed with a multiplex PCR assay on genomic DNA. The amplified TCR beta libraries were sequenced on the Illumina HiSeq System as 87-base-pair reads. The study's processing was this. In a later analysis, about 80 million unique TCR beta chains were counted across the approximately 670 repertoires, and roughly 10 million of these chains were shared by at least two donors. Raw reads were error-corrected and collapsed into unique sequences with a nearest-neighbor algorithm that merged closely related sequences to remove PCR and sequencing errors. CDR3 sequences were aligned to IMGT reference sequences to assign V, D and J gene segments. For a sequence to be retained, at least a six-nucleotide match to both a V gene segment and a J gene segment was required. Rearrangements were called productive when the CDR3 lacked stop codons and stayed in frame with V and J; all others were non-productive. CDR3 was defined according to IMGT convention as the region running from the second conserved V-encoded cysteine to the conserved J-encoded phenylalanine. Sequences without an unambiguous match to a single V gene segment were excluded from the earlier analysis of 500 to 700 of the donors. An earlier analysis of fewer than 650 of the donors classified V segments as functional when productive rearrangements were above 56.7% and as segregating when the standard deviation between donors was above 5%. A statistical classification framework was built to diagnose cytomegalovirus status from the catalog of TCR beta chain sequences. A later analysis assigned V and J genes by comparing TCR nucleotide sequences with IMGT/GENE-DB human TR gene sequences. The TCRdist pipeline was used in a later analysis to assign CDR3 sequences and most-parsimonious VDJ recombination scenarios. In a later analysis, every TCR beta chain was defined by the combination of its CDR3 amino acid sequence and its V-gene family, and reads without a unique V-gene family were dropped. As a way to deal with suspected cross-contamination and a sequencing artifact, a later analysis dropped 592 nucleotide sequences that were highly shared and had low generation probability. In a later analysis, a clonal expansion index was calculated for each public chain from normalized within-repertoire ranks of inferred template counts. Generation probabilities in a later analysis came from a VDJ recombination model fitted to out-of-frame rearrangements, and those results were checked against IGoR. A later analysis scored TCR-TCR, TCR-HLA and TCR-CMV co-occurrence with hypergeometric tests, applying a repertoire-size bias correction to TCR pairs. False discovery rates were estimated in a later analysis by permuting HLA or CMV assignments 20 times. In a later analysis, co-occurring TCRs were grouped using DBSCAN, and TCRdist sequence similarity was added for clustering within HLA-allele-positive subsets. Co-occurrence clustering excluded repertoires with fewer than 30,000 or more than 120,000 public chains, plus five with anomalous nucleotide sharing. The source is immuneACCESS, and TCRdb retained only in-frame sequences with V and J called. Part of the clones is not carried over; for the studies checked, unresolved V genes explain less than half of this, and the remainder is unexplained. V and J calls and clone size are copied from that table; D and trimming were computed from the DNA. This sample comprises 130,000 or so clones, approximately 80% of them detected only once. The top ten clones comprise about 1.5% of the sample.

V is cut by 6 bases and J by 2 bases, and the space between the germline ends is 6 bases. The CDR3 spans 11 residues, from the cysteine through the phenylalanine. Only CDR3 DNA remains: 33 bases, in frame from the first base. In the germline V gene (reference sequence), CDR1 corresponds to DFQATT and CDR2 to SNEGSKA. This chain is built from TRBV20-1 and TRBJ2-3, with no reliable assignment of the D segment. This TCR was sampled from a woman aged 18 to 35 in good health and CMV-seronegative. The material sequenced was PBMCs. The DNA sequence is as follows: TGCAGTGCCCTCTCCACAGATACGCAGTATTTT. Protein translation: CSALSTDTQYF.